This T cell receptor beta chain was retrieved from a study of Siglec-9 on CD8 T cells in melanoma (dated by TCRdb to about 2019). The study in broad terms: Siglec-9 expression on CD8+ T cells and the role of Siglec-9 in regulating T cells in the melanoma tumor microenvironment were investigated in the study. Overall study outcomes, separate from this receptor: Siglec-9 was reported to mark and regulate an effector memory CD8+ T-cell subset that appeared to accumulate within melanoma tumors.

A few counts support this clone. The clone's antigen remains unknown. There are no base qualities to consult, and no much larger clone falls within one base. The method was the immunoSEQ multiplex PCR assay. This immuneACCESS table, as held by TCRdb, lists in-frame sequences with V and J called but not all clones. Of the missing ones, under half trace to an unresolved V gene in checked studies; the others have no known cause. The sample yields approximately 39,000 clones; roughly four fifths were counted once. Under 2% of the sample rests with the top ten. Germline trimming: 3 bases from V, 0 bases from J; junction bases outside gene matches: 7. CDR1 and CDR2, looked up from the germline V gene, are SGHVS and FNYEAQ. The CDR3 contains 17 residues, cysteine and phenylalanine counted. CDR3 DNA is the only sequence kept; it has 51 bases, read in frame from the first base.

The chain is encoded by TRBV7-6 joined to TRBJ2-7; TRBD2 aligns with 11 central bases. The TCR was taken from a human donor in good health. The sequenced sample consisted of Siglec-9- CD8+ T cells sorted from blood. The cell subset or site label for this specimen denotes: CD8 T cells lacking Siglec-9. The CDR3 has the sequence CASSFWTSGRSSYEQYF. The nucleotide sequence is TGTGCCAGCAGCTTTTGGACTAGCGGGCGAAGCTCCTACGAGCAGTACTTC.